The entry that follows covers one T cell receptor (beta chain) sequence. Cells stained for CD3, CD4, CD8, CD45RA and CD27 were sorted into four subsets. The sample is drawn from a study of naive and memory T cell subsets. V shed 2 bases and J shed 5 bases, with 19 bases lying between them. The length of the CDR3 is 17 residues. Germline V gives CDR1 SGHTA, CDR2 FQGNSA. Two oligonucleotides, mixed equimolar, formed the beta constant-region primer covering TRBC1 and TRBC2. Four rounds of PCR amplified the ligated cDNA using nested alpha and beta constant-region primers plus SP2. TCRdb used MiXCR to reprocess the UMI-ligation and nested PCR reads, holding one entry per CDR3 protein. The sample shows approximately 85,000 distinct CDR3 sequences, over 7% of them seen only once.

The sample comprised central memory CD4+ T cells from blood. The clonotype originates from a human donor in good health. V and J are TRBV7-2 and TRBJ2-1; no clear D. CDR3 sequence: CASSLPFLGSVNNEQFF. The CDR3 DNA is TGTGCCAGCAGCTTACCTTTTCTGGGGTCTGTAAACAATGAGCAGTTCTTC.